These T cell receptor beta chains were read from a single sample in a study of T cells in Graves' hyperthyroidism and ophthalmopathy. TCRdb used MiXCR to reprocess the multiplex PCR reads, holding one entry per CDR3 protein. This sample carries around 540,000 distinct CDR3 sequences, 35% to 55% of them seen once, and the ten largest clones take just over 8%. The specimen was peripheral blood or thyroid tissue (not recorded which). The receptors were gathered from a woman younger than 30 with Graves' hyperthyroidism. The CDR3 runs from the conserved cysteine through the conserved F or W. A D gene is named only where the DNA matches it firmly. A clone size is listed for some rows: how often the clone was seen (once, few, many), or a class if it is expanded.

d_gene: -; len: 16; j_gene: TRBJ2-5; abundance: -; v_gene: TRBV7-2; CDR3nt: TGTGCCAGCAGCTTAGTTTCGGCAGGGATGGGGGAGACCCAGTACTTC; CDR3aa: CASSLVSAGMGETQYF
d_gene: TRBD1; len: 16; j_gene: TRBJ2-5; abundance: -; v_gene: TRBV24-1; CDR3nt: TGTGCCACCAGTGACGAATTGGGACAGGGCCAAGAGACCCAGTACTTC; CDR3aa: CATSDELGQGQETQYF
d_gene: TRBD2; len: 15; j_gene: TRBJ2-7; abundance: -; v_gene: TRBV11-1; CDR3nt: TGTGCCAGCCCCTGGCTAGCGGGAGAGCCCAACGAGCAGTACTTC; CDR3aa: CASPWLAGEPNEQYF
d_gene: -; len: 14; j_gene: TRBJ1-5; abundance: -; v_gene: TRBV10-3; CDR3nt: TGTGCCAGCGGTAGACCTCTTAGCAATCAGCCCCAGCATTTT; CDR3aa: CASGRPLSNQPQHF
d_gene: -; len: 12; j_gene: TRBJ1-2; abundance: -; v_gene: TRBV10-3; CDR3nt: TGTGCCATCAGTGAGACAGACTATGGCTACACCTTC; CDR3aa: CAISETDYGYTF
d_gene: TRBD1; len: 14; j_gene: TRBJ1-4; abundance: once; v_gene: TRBV25-1; CDR3nt: TGTGCCAGCAGTGCGAGGGGGCGTGGAGAAAAACTGTTTTTT; CDR3aa: CASSARGRGEKLFF
d_gene: -; len: 13; j_gene: TRBJ1-1; abundance: -; v_gene: TRBV20-1; CDR3nt: TGCAGTGTCGGGGGAGGGAGAGGTACTGAAGCTTTCTTT; CDR3aa: CSVGGGRGTEAFF
d_gene: -; len: 14; j_gene: TRBJ2-7; abundance: once; v_gene: TRBV24-1; CDR3nt: TGTGCCACCAGCTTGGCTGGCAGCTCCTACGAGCAGTACTTC; CDR3aa: CATSLAGSSYEQYF
d_gene: -; len: 14; j_gene: TRBJ1-4; abundance: many; v_gene: TRBV29-1; CDR3nt: TGCAGCGTTTCTGCGTCTGCAACTAATGAAAAACTGTTTTTT; CDR3aa: CSVSASATNEKLFF
d_gene: TRBD2; len: 15; j_gene: TRBJ2-7; abundance: few; v_gene: TRBV14; CDR3nt: TGTGCCAGCAGCCAAGAAGCGGGAGCGGGCTACGAGCAGTACTTC; CDR3aa: CASSQEAGAGYEQYF
d_gene: TRBD2; len: 14; j_gene: TRBJ2-7; abundance: -; v_gene: TRBV20-1; CDR3nt: TGCAGTGCTGGCGCTAGCGGGAGCTCCTACGAGCAGTACTTC; CDR3aa: CSAGASGSSYEQYF
d_gene: TRBD1; len: 12; j_gene: TRBJ1-6; abundance: many; v_gene: TRBV2; CDR3nt: TGTGGACAGGGGGCTAGTGATTCACCCCTCCACTTT; CDR3aa: CGQGASDSPLHF
d_gene: TRBD1; len: 16; j_gene: TRBJ1-1; abundance: few; v_gene: TRBV6-1; CDR3nt: TGTGCCAGCAGTGGATCACCGGGACAGTTGAACACTGAAGCTTTCTTT; CDR3aa: CASSGSPGQLNTEAFF
d_gene: TRBD1; len: 17; j_gene: TRBJ1-5; abundance: -; v_gene: TRBV20-1; CDR3nt: TGCAGTGCTAGAGGCTCTAGGACAGGGGAGGGTTTTCAGCCCCAGCATTTT; CDR3aa: CSARGSRTGEGFQPQHF
d_gene: -; len: 15; j_gene: TRBJ1-4; abundance: few; v_gene: TRBV9; CDR3nt: TGTGCCAGCAGACTTAGGGACAACGGGGCTGAAAAACTGTTTTTT; CDR3aa: CASRLRDNGAEKLFF
d_gene: -; len: 14; j_gene: TRBJ1-1; abundance: -; v_gene: TRBV6-1; CDR3nt: TGTGCCAGCAGTTACAGGGTAGGGGACACTGAAGCTTTCTTT; CDR3aa: CASSYRVGDTEAFF
d_gene: -; len: 11; j_gene: TRBJ1-1; abundance: few; v_gene: TRBV13; CDR3nt: TGTGCCAGCCTAGACAGACTGAGAGCTTTCTTT; CDR3aa: CASLDRLRAFF
d_gene: -; len: 18; j_gene: TRBJ2-7; abundance: -; v_gene: TRBV7-8; CDR3nt: TGCGCCAGCAGTCCTCGGAGGCCGAACCGGGACGTAGCCTACGAGCAGTACTTC; CDR3aa: CASSPRRPNRDVAYEQYF
d_gene: -; len: 12; j_gene: TRBJ2-5; abundance: few; v_gene: TRBV2; CDR3nt: TGTGCCAGCAGTATCCCTCAAGAGACCCAGTACTTC; CDR3aa: CASSIPQETQYF
d_gene: -; len: 17; j_gene: TRBJ1-4; abundance: many; v_gene: TRBV15; CDR3nt: TGTGCCACCAGCAGAGATACAGGAGAGTCAACTAATGAAAAACTGTTTTTT; CDR3aa: CATSRDTGESTNEKLFF
d_gene: -; len: 15; j_gene: TRBJ1-3; abundance: few; v_gene: TRBV7-9; CDR3nt: TGTGCCAGCAGCCAAGAAACAGCATCTGGAAACACCATATATTTT; CDR3aa: CASSQETASGNTIYF
d_gene: TRBD1; len: 13; j_gene: TRBJ1-1; abundance: -; v_gene: TRBV10-3; CDR3nt: TGTGCCATCAGGGGGACAGGGGATACTGAAGCTTTCTTT; CDR3aa: CAIRGTGDTEAFF